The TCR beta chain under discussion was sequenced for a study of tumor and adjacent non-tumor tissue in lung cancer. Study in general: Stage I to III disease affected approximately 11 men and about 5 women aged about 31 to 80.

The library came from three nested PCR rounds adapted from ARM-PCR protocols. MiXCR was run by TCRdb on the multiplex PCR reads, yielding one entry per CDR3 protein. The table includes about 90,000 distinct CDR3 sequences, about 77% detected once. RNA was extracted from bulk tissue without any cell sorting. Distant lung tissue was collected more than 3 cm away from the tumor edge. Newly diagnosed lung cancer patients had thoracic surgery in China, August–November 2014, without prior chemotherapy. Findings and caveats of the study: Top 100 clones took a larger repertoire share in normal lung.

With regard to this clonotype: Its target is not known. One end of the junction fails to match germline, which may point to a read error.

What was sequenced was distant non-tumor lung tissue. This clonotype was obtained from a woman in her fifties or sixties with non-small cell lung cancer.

The CDR3 DNA reads TGTGCCAGCAGGCGGACAAGCCATGGCTATACCTTC. Translation gives CASRRTSHGYTF. This rearrangement joins TRBV6-1 to TRBJ1-2; maybe TRBD1 (5 bases). The germline V gene encodes CDR1 MNHNS and CDR2 SASEGT. CDR3 length: 12 amino acids.